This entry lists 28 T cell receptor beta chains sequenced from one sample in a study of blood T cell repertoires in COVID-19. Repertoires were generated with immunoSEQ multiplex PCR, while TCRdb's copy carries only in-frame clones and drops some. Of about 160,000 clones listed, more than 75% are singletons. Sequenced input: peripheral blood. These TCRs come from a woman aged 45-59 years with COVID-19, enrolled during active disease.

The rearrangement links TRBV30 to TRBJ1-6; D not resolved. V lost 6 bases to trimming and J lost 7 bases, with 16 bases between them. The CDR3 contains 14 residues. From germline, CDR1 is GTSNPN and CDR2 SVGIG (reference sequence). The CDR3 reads CACPAAQTNSPLHF. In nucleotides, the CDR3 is TGTGCCTGCCCAGCGGCACAGACGAATTCACCCCTCCACTTT.

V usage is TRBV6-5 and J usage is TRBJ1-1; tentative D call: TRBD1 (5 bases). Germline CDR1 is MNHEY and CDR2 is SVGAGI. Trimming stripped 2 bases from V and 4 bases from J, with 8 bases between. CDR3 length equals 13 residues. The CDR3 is CASSYVGGTEAFF. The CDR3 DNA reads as TGTGCCAGCAGTTACGTGGGGGGCACTGAAGCTTTCTTT.

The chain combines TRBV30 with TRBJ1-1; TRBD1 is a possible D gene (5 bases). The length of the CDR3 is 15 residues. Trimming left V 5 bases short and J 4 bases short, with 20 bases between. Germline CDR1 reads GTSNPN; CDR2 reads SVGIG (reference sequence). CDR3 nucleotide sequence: TGTGCCTGGCGGTCGGGGGTCGCAAGGGGCACTGAAGCTTTCTTT. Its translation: CAWRSGVARGTEAFF.

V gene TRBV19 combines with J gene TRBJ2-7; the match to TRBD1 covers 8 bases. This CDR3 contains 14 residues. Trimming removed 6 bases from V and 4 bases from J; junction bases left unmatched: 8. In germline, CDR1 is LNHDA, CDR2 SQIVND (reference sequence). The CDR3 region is CASSPDRGRYEQYF. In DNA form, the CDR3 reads TGTGCCAGTAGCCCCGACAGGGGTCGGTACGAGCAGTACTTC.

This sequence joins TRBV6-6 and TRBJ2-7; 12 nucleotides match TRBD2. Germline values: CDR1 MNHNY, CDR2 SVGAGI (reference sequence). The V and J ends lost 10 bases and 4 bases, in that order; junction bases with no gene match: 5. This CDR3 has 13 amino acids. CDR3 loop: CATTSGGFYEQYF. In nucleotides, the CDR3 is TGTGCCACTACTAGCGGGGGGTTTTACGAGCAGTACTTC.

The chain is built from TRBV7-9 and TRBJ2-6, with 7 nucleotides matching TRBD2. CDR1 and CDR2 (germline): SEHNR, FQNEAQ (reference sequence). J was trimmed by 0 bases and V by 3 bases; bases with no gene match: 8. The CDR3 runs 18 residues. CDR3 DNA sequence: TGTGCCAGCAGCTTGAATTCGGGGGGAGCCTCTGGGGCCAACGTCCTGACTTTC. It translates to CASSLNSGGASGANVLTF.

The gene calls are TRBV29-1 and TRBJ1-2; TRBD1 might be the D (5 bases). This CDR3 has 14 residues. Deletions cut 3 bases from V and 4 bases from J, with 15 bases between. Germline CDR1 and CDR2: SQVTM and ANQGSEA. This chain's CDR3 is CSVDPGMGGYGYTF. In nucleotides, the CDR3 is TGCAGCGTTGACCCAGGGATGGGAGGCTATGGCTACACCTTC.

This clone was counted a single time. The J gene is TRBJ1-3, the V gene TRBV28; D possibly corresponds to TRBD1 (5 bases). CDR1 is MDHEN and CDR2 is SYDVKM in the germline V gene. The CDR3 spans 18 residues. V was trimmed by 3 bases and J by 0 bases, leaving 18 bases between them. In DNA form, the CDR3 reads TGTGCCAGCAGTTTTGGGGGTGGGGACTCTCTCTCTGGAAACACCATATATTTT. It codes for CASSFGGGDSLSGNTIYF.

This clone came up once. CDR3 region: CASSQLSGVRASFMNTEAFF. The DNA of the CDR3 is TGTGCCAGCAGTCAACTTTCAGGGGTCAGAGCCTCTTTTATGAACACTGAAGCTTTCTTT. The chain carries TRBV6-6 and TRBJ1-1; possibly TRBD1 for D (6 bases). This CDR3 has 20 residues. Trimming cost V 5 bases and J 0 bases, with 28 bases left between them. Per germline, CDR1 MNHNY and CDR2 SVGAGI (reference sequence).

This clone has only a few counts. CDR3 nucleotides: TGTGCCAGCAGCTCCCTGAGCGCTTGGGAGACCCAGTACTTC. Translation: CASSSLSAWETQYF. The rearrangement uses TRBV7-9 and TRBJ2-5; D call uncertain. With 4 bases removed from V and 5 bases from J, the gap between germline ends came to 14 bases. The germline V gene encodes CDR1 SEHNR and CDR2 FQNEAQ (reference sequence). CDR3 length: 14 amino acids.

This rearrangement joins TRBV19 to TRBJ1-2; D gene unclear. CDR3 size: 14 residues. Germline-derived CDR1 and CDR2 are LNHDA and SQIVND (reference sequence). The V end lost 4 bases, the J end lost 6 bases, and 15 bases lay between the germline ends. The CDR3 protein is CASSTRLPLDGYTF. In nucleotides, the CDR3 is TGTGCCAGTAGTACCAGATTACCTCTTGATGGCTACACCTTC.

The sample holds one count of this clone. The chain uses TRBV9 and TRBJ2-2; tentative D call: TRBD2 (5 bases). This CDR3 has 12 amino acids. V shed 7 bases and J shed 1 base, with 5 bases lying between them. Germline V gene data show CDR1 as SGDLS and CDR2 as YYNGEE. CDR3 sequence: CASGGNTGELFF. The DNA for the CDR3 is TGTGCCAGCGGAGGGAACACCGGGGAGCTGTTTTTT. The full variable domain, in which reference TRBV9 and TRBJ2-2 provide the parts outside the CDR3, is DSGVTQTPKHLITATGQRVTLRCSPRSGDLSVYWYQQSLDQGLQFLIQYYNGEERAKGNILERFSAQQFPDLHSELNLSSLELGDSALYFCASGGNTGELFFGEGSRLTVL.

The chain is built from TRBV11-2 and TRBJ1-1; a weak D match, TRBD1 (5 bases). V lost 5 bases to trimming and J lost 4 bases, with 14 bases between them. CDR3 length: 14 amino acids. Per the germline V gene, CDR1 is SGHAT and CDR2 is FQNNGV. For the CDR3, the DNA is TGTGCCAGCAGCCCGGCGGGGGGGGGCACTGAAGCTTTCTTT. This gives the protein CASSPAGGGTEAFF. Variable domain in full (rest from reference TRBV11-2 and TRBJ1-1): EAGVAQSPRYKIIEKRQSVAFWCNPISGHATLYWYQQILGQGPKLLIQFQNNGVVDDSQLPKDRFSAERLKGVDSTLKIQPAKLEDSAVYLCASSPAGGGTEAFFGQGTRLTVV.

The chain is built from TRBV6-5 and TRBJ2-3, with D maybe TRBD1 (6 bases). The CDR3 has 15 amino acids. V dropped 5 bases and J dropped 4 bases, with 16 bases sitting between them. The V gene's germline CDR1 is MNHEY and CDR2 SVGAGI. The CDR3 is CASSITGGRSDTQYF. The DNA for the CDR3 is TGTGCCAGCAGTATCACTGGGGGCAGGTCAGATACGCAGTATTTT.

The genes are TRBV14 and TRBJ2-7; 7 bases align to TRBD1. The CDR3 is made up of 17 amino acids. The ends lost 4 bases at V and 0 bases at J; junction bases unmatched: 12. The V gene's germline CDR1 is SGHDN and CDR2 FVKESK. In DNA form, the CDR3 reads TGTGCCAGCAGCCGTACACGAGGGGGCCTAAGCTCCTACGAGCAGTACTTC. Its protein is CASSRTRGGLSSYEQYF. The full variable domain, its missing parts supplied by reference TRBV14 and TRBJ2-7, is EAGVTQFPSHSVIEKGQTVTLRCDPISGHDNLYWYRRVMGKEIKFLLHFVKESKQDESGMPNNRFLAERTGGTYSTLKVQPAELEDSGVYFCASSRTRGGLSSYEQYFGPGTRLTVT.

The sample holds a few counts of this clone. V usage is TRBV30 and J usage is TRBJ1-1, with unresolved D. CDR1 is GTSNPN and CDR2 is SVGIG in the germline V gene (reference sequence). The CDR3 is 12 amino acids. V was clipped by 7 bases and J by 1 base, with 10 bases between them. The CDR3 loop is CASSQRNTEAFF. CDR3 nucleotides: TGTGCCTCTTCACAAAGGAACACTGAAGCTTTCTTT.

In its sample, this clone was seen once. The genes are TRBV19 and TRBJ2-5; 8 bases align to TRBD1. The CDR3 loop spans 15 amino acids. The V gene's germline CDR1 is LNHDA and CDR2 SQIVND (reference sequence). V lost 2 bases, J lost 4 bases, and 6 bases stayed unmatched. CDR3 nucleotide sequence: TGTGCCAGTAGTATACAACCAGACAGGGGAGAGACCCAGTACTTC. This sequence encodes CASSIQPDRGETQYF.

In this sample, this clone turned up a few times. The CDR3 region has the DNA TGTGCCAGTAGTCACCGCTCGACAGACAGCTCTGGAAACACCATATATTTT. It codes for CASSHRSTDSSGNTIYF. The V gene is TRBV19, the J gene TRBJ1-3; maybe TRBD1 (5 bases). The CDR3 extends over 17 amino acids. Looked up from germline, CDR1 is LNHDA and CDR2 is SQIVND (reference sequence). Trimming shortened V by 5 bases and J by 0 bases, and 17 bases separated the two germline ends.

The CDR3 DNA sequence: TGTGCCAGCTCCCTTACACGTCGCGGCACTGAAGCTTTCTTT. Encoded protein: CASSLTRRGTEAFF. The J gene is TRBJ1-1, the V gene TRBV18; D is ambiguous. Trimming cost V 6 bases and J 4 bases, with 15 bases left between them. Germline V CDR1 and CDR2: KGHSH, LQKENI. This CDR3 has 14 residues.

This CDR3 reads CASRKGTSGGAGSYNEQFF. CDR3 DNA: TGTGCCAGCCGAAAAGGGACTAGCGGGGGGGCAGGGTCCTACAATGAGCAGTTCTTC. The V and J genes are TRBV3-1 (or the pseudogene TRBV3-2) and TRBJ2-1, with 16 bases that match TRBD2. This CDR3 spans 19 amino acids. The germline CDR1 and CDR2 sequences are LGHDT and YNNKEL (reference sequence). The J segment lost 1 base and the V segment lost 8 bases, leaving 11 bases of the junction unmatched.

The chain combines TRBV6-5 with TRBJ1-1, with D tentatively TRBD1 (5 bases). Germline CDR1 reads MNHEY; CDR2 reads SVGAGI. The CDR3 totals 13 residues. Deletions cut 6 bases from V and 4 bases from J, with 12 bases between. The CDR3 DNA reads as TGTGCCAGCAGCAGGACATATTTCACTGAAGCTTTCTTT. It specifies CASSRTYFTEAFF.

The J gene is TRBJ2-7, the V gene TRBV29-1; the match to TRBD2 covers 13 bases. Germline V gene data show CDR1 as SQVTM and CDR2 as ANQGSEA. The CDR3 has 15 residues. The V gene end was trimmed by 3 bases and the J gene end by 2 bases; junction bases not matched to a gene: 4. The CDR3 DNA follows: TGCAGCGTTGACAAAGGGACTAGCGGGACCTACGAGCAGTACTTC. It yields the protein CSVDKGTSGTYEQYF.

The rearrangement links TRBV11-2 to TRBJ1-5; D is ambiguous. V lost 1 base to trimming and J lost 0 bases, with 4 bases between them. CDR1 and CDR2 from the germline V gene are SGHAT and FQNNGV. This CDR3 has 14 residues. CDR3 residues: CASSLGDSNQPQHF. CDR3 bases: TGTGCCAGCAGCTTAGGAGATAGCAATCAGCCCCAGCATTTT.

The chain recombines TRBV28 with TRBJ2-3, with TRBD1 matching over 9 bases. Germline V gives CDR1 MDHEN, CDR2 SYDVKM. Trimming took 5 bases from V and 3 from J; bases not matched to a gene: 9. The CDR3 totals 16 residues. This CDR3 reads CASSPTGTGSTDTQYF. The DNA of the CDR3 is TGTGCCAGCAGTCCCACCGGGACAGGGAGTACAGATACGCAGTATTTT.

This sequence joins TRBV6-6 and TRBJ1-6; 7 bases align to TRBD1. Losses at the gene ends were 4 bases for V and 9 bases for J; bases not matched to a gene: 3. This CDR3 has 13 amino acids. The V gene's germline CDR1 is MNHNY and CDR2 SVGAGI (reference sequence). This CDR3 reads CASSSGDSSPLHF. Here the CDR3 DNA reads TGTGCCAGCAGTTCCGGGGACAGTTCACCCCTCCACTTT.

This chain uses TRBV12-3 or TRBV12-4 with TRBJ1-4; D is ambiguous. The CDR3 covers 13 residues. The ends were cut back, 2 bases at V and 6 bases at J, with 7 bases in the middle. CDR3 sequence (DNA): TGTGCCAGCAGTTTACGACGGGATGAAAAACTGTTTTTT. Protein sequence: CASSLRRDEKLFF.

The DNA of the CDR3 is TGTGCCAGCAGCTTAGCGGGGACACTAAATCAGCCCCAGCATTTT. Protein product: CASSLAGTLNQPQHF. V gene TRBV7-2 combines with J gene TRBJ1-5; possibly TRBD1 for D (6 bases). V lost 0 bases to trimming and J lost 4 bases, with 10 bases between them. Germline CDR1 and CDR2: SGHTA and FQGNSA. This CDR3 has 15 residues.

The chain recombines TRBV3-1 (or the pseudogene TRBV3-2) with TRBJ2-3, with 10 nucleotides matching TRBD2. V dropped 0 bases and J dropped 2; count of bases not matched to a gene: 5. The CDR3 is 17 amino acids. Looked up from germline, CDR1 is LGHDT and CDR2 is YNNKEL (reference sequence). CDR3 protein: CASSQDPAGGVTDTQYF. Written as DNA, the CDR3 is TGTGCCAGCAGCCAAGATCCAGCGGGGGGGGTCACAGATACGCAGTATTTT.